The 11 T cell receptor beta chains in this list originate from one sample, sequenced in a study of blood T cell repertoires in COVID-19. Libraries were prepared by immunoSEQ multiplex PCR; TCRdb keeps only in-frame clonotypes and omits some of them. The data hold some 120,000 clones, with approximately 90% observed a single time. Sequencing used peripheral blood. Every receptor here comes from a human donor in a cohort sampled during active COVID-19.

The gene calls are TRBV7-2 and TRBJ1-1; D is uncertain. The CDR3 extends over 14 amino acids. The germline V gene encodes CDR1 SGHTA and CDR2 FQGNSA. V was clipped by 4 bases and J by 0 bases, with 9 bases between them. CDR3 sequence (DNA): TGTGCCAGCAGCTGGACGGGAATGAACACTGAAGCTTTCTTT. This encodes CASSWTGMNTEAFF.

This chain links TRBV19 with TRBJ1-4; 8 bases are shared with TRBD1. This CDR3 comprises 14 residues. Trimming took 3 bases from V and 6 from J; bases not matched to a gene: 3. Germline V gene sequence: CDR1 LNHDA, CDR2 SQIVND (reference sequence). CDR3: CASSILGQDEKLFF. CDR3 sequence (DNA): TGTGCCAGTAGTATCCTGGGACAGGATGAAAAACTGTTTTTT.

The chain joins TRBV4-2 to TRBJ2-5; 7 nucleotides align to TRBD2. Trimming took 1 base from V and 5 from J; bases not matched to a gene: 10. The CDR3 extends over 16 amino acids. Germline-derived CDR1 and CDR2 are LGHNA and YNFKEQ. This chain's CDR3 is CASSQVKRGVSETQYF. CDR3 nucleotide sequence: TGTGCCAGCAGCCAAGTCAAGCGGGGCGTGTCGGAGACCCAGTACTTC.

A single count supports this clone. The J gene is TRBJ2-3, the V gene TRBV9; 9 positions agree with TRBD1. The CDR3 is made up of 16 amino acids. V trimming: 3 bases; J trimming: 0 bases; junction bases outside the gene matches: 5. Germline CDR1 and CDR2: SGDLS and YYNGEE. CDR3 bases: TGTGCCAGCAGCGCACGACAGGGGGGGAGCACAGATACGCAGTATTTT. This sequence encodes CASSARQGGSTDTQYF.

The chain carries TRBV4-1 and TRBJ2-2, with no clear D. The ends were cut back, 1 base at V and 3 bases at J, with 6 bases in the middle. The CDR3 extends over 14 amino acids. The germline V gene encodes CDR1 MGHRA and CDR2 YSYEKL. CDR3 protein: CASSQVADTGELFF. As DNA, the CDR3 is TGCGCCAGCAGCCAAGTGGCGGACACCGGGGAGCTGTTTTTT.

The chain recombines TRBV21-1 with TRBJ2-2; the D call TRBD1 from the table was never checked on the DNA. TRBV21-1 is noted as a pseudogene. The CDR3 sequence is 16 residues long. The DNA for the CDR3 is TGTGCCAGCAACCAGGGAGACAGGGGGCTGGCCGGGGAGCTGTTTTTT. Protein sequence: CASNQGDRGLAGELFF.

The gene calls are TRBV11-3 and TRBJ2-7, with 8 bases that match TRBD2. V was pared by 6 bases and J by 2 bases, with 6 bases of the junction left unmatched. This CDR3 contains 14 residues. Germline V gene sequence: CDR1 SGHNT, CDR2 YENEEA. CDR3 sequence reads: CASSTSGETYEQYF. DNA of the CDR3: TGTGCCAGCAGTACTAGCGGAGAGACCTACGAGCAGTACTTC.

The V call is TRBV7-2, the J call TRBJ2-3; D remains unclear. Trimming took 5 bases from V and 3 from J, leaving 15 bases between them. This CDR3 contains 15 residues. CDR1 is SGHTA and CDR2 is FQGNSA in the germline V gene. The CDR3 sequence is CASSPSLLETDTQYF. The CDR3 bases are TGTGCCAGCAGCCCATCCCTCTTAGAGACAGATACGCAGTATTTT.

In its sample, this clone was seen many times. Its ends do not fully match the called genes, so a read error is possible. The chain is built from TRBV7-7 and TRBJ2-2, with 10 positions matching TRBD2. CDR1 is SSHAT and CDR2 is FNYEAQ in the germline V gene (reference sequence). The CDR3 has 16 residues. For the CDR3, the DNA is TGTGCTAGCAGCTTGACCGGGACTAGCGCTCCCGGGGAGCTGTTTTTT. Its translation: CASSLTGTSAPGELFF.

The chain carries TRBV9 and TRBJ2-4; 8 bases align to TRBD2. The CDR3 totals 14 residues. The germline CDR1 and CDR2 sequences are SGDLS and YYNGEE. Unmatched junction bases numbered 4, after V lost 0 bases and J lost 8 bases. As DNA, the CDR3 is TGTGCCAGCAGCGTAGCAGCGGGGGCGGACATTCAGTACTTC. This sequence encodes CASSVAAGADIQYF.

V and J are TRBV5-5 and TRBJ2-3; D possibly corresponds to TRBD1 (6 bases). The CDR3 is 16 amino acids. The germline V gene encodes CDR1 SGHKS and CDR2 YYEKEE (reference sequence). Trimming removed 4 bases from V and 0 bases from J, with 15 bases in between. The CDR3 region is CASSRAGVGSTDTQYF. The CDR3 DNA sequence: TGTGCCAGCAGCCGGGCAGGGGTCGGGAGCACAGATACGCAGTATTTT.